By proportion, the clone carrying this T cell receptor (beta chain) is medium-sized. The antigen is unknown. This CDR3 is 14 amino acids long. Germline V gene data show CDR1 as KGHSH and CDR2 as LQKENI. V lost 3 bases and J lost 3; bases outside the gene matches: 5. This sample was taken from a study of liver allograft versus peripheral blood T cells. In the study overall: Hepatic allograft T cell receptor repertoires were evaluated relative to those present in recipients' peripheral blood. Findings of the study overall: As reported, T cell receptor repertoires inside liver allografts differed from those present in peripheral blood.

TCRdb reprocessed the reads via MiXCR and lists one record per CDR3 protein. The top ten clones hold 1.8% of a sample with 8,000 to 9,000 distinct CDR3 sequences, over 15% of them seen once. The sequence came from a human patient who had a liver transplant. The T cells may come from the graft donor. The chain recombines TRBV18 with TRBJ2-7; 7 bases fit TRBD1. The CDR3 sequence: CASSPRGPLYEQYF. CDR3 bases: TGTGCCAGCTCACCGAGGGGGCCTCTCTACGAGCAGTACTTC.